This entry concerns a single T cell receptor (beta chain). Compared with germline, one end of the junction differs, possibly owing to a read error. These data come from a study of spatial heterogeneity in lung cancer. Across the study: Consistent detection of more beta-chain than alpha-chain sequences was observed.

Time point described: sample taken at primary tumor resection. The donor group consisted of 72 patients who had untreated, early-stage non-small cell lung cancer. Sequencing of whole RNA from tumor, nontumor lung or frozen PBMC involved no sorting. Germline V gives CDR1 SGHNT, CDR2 YYREEE (reference sequence). This CDR3 contains 15 residues. A distinct unique molecular identifier was carried by each TCR cDNA molecule. TCRdb passed the 5' RACE reads through MiXCR, listing each CDR3 protein once. Of 2,000 to 2,500 distinct CDR3 sequences in the sample, roughly 9.3% were seen once. This specimen was normal lung tissue next to the tumor, taken at surgery. The chain joins TRBV5-4 to TRBJ2-2; D might be TRBD2 (6 bases). The clonotype comes from a female donor with early-stage non-small cell lung cancer. CDR3 loop: CASSSGTLNTRELFF. CDR3 nucleotide sequence: TGTGCCAGCAGCTCCGGGACTTTGAACACCAGGGAGCTGTTTTTT.